This paragraph covers one TCR beta chain sequence. Its antigen is unknown. This sample stems from a study of vaccination effects on CD4 cells after COVID-19. Whole-study context: BNT162b2 vaccine or mRNA-1273 vaccine was given to participants in two doses.

Prior to sequencing, the ViraFEST assay stimulated PBMC with viral peptide pools, which expanded the antigen-specific CD4+ T cells. Isolating CD4+ T cells followed less than 11 days of culture. Vaccine recipients, nucleocapsid antibody negative, had no prior SARS-CoV-2 infection. Half-medium exchanges with IL-2 medium took place on days 3 and 7. Trimming at V came to 1 base and at J to 2 bases, leaving 5 bases not matched to a gene. Germline CDR1 is SGHTA and CDR2 is FQGTGA. This CDR3 has 16 amino acids. Generated by immunoSEQ multiplex PCR, the TCRdb table keeps only in-frame clones and is missing some. The sample includes around 63,000 clones, around 75% seen only once; the top ten take about 3.5%.

The chain couples TRBV7-3 to TRBJ2-3, with 8 bases fitting TRBD1. Sequenced here: CD4+ T cells from PBMCs cultured with HCoV-OC43 spike peptides, sampled before COVID-19 vaccination. Subset denoted: HCoV-OC43 spike overlapping peptide pool stimulation. This receptor was obtained from a human donor who received a COVID-19 vaccine. The CDR3 DNA follows: TGTGCCAGCAGCTTAAGTGGGGACAGGCCCACAGATACGCAGTATTTT. This codes for CASSLSGDRPTDTQYF.